This T cell receptor beta chain was retrieved from a study of cytomegalovirus exposure and HLA in healthy donors. Study-level points and caveats: Rarity marked most TCR sequences, yet some public TCRs occurred in many donors. Per a later analysis, HLA-associated TCR beta chains showed more clonal expansion than other, equally common TCR beta chains. Later genetic work tied a missense DCLRE1C variant to beta-chain V and J trimming.

A note on this clone: What it binds is not known.

From germline, CDR1 is MNHEY and CDR2 SVGAGI. The J segment lost 5 bases and the V segment lost 7 bases, leaving 7 bases of the junction unmatched. This CDR3 contains 13 residues. The PCR employed 60 Vbeta primers together with 13 Jbeta primers. Measured with immunoSEQ multiplex PCR; TCRdb has only the in-frame clones, and not every one. Of some 100,000 clones listed, about 70% are singletons. Sequenced material: PBMCs. This clonotype was sampled from a woman aged 40 to 55 in good health and CMV-seronegative. The chain carries TRBV6-5 and TRBJ2-5; 7 positions agree with TRBD2. CDR3 sequence (DNA): TGTGCCAGCACCGCCGGGACTACGGAGACCCAGTACTTC. Translation: CASTAGTTETQYF.